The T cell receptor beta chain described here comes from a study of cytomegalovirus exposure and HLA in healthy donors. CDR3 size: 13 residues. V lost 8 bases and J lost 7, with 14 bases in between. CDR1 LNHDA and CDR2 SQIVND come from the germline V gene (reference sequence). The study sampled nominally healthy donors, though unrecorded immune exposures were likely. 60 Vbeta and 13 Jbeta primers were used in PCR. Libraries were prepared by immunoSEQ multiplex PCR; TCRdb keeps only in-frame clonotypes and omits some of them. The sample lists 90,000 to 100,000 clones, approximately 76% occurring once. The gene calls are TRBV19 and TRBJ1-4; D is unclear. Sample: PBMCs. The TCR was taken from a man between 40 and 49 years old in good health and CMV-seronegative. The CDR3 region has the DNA TGTGCCAGTGAACAGTTGCTTCTTGAAAAACTGTTTTTT. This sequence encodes CASEQLLLEKLFF.